This T cell receptor (beta chain) was captured by sequencing in a study of OX40 agonist ivuxolimab in advanced cancers. Whole-study context: A diagnosis of hepatocellular carcinoma, melanoma, renal cell or head and neck cancer was present in dose-escalation patients. Study-wide findings and caveats: In the expanded peripheral T cells, antigen specificity was never determined.

The method was immunoSEQ multiplex PCR; TCRdb's version includes in-frame clones alone and lacks a portion of them. The sample yields fewer than 70,000 clones, around nine tenths seen once. Germline CDR1 MNHNS, CDR2 SASEGT. The CDR3 consists of 14 residues. The V gene lost 6 bases and the J gene lost 2 bases, with 10 bases spanning the gap. Turning to this clone: Its antigen remains unknown.

Sequencing was performed on CD4+ or CD8+ T cells sorted from blood, taken in a trial of the OX40 agonist ivuxolimab. The source of this sequence is an adult with an advanced solid tumor such as melanoma, head and neck, liver or kidney cancer. The chain has TRBV6-1 and TRBJ1-4, with D unclear. CDR3 coding DNA: TGTGCCAGCAGGATAGAGGCTACTAATGAAAAACTGTTTTTT. This codes for CASRIEATNEKLFF.